The 30 T cell receptor beta chains below were found in one sample sequenced in a study of control samples from healthy donors and cancer patients. The repertoire was sequenced with immunoSEQ multiplex PCR; TCRdb's copy has only in-frame clones and lacks some. The data show 25,000 or so clones, over 75% seen once. The material sequenced was PBMCs. These receptors originate from a woman aged 55-75 years with head and neck cancer.

The gene calls are TRBV4-1 and TRBJ1-5; D is undetermined. CDR1 is MGHRA, CDR2 YSYEKL, per germline. This CDR3 spans 15 amino acids. V was clipped by 3 bases and J by 2 bases, with 11 bases between them. CDR3 DNA: TGCGCCAGCAGCCAGGAGGTCTTCGGCAATCAGCCCCAGCATTTT. It yields the protein CASSQEVFGNQPQHF.

The rearrangement joins TRBV7-3 to TRBJ2-2; tentative D call: TRBD1 (5 bases). Germline assignment: CDR1 SGHTA and CDR2 FQGTGA. This CDR3 spans 13 amino acids. The germline V and J ends were trimmed by 4 bases and 7 bases, with 10 bases remaining between them. CDR3 bases: TGTGCCAGCAGCTCTGGGGCGAACGGGGAGCTGTTTTTT. Amino acid sequence: CASSSGANGELFF.

The rearrangement joins TRBV11-2 to TRBJ1-1; TRBD1 aligns across 9 bases. Losses at the gene ends were 5 bases for V and 5 bases for J; bases not matched to a gene: 9. Germline CDR1 is SGHAT and CDR2 is FQNNGV. The CDR3 has 15 residues. CDR3 residues: CASSPNRGRVTEAFF. CDR3 in DNA: TGTGCCAGCAGCCCAAACAGGGGGCGCGTGACTGAAGCTTTCTTT.

The chain employs TRBV5-4 and TRBJ2-3, with 9 bases that match TRBD2. This CDR3 contains 15 residues. Germline CDR1 reads SGHNT; CDR2 reads YYREEE (reference sequence). Losses at the gene ends were 3 bases for V and 4 bases for J; bases not matched to a gene: 6. CDR3 sequence: CASSSRIAGADTQYF. The DNA of the CDR3 is TGTGCCAGCAGCTCGCGGATAGCGGGAGCAGATACGCAGTATTTT.

The chain is built from TRBV5-1 and TRBJ2-1; 7 bases line up with TRBD2. The CDR3 is made up of 15 amino acids. Per the germline V gene, CDR1 is SGHRS and CDR2 is YFSETQ. J gave up 7 bases and V 5 bases, and 12 bases lay outside the gene matches. CDR3 DNA sequence: TGCGCCAGCAGTATCAGCGGGGAGAACGGGAATGAGCAGTTCTTC. It specifies CASSISGENGNEQFF.

This chain links TRBV5-1 with TRBJ2-3; 8 positions agree with TRBD2. Germline CDR1 is SGHRS and CDR2 is YFSETQ. The CDR3 has 15 residues. V lost 9 bases to trimming and J lost 6 bases; unmatched junction nucleotides: 15. CDR3 amino acids: CATSRGGGPGDTQYF. CDR3 nucleotides: TGCGCCACCTCGAGGGGCGGGGGGCCAGGGGATACGCAGTATTTT.

The chain is built from TRBV11-3 and TRBJ1-4; the D is unclear. V dropped 0 bases and J dropped 5 bases, with 13 bases sitting between them. CDR3 length: 16 amino acids. From germline, CDR1 is SGHNT and CDR2 YENEEA. CDR3 in DNA: TGTGCCAGCAGCTTAGATAATGCGGCAGGAAATGAAAAACTGTTTTTT. Translation: CASSLDNAAGNEKLFF.

The table lists this clone with a few counts. V and J are TRBV5-1 and TRBJ2-7; 7 bases fit TRBD1. The ends lost 4 bases at V and 3 bases at J; junction bases unmatched: 7. CDR1 and CDR2 (germline): SGHRS, YFSETQ. The CDR3 loop spans 14 amino acids. In DNA, the CDR3 is TGCGCCAGCAGCCCGGGACAGAGCAACTACGAGCAGTACTTC. The encoded protein is CASSPGQSNYEQYF. The full variable domain, with the rest looked up from reference TRBV5-1 and TRBJ2-7, is KAGVTQTPRYLIKTRGQQVTLSCSPISGHRSVSWYQQTPGQGLQFLFEYFSETQRNKGNFPGRFSGRQFSNSRSEMNVSTLELGDSALYLCASSPGQSNYEQYFGPGTRLTVT.

The CDR3 DNA follows: TGTGCCAGCAGTGCATGGGGCGCTGAAGCTTTCTTT. This gives the protein CASSAWGAEAFF. The chain joins TRBV2 to TRBJ1-1; possibly TRBD1 for D (5 bases). Germline CDR1 is SNHLY and CDR2 is FYNNEI. The CDR3 length is 12 residues. V lost 4 bases and J lost 6, with 9 bases in between.

This chain connects TRBV27 to TRBJ2-1; no definite D call. The germline V gene has CDR1 MNHEY and CDR2 SMNVEV (reference sequence). The ends were cut back, 3 bases at V and 4 bases at J, with 10 bases in the middle. This CDR3 has 14 amino acids. Here the CDR3 reads CASSFGKLYNEQFF. Written as DNA, the CDR3 is TGTGCCAGCAGTTTTGGAAAGCTTTACAATGAGCAGTTCTTC.

This clone has a single count. The chain uses TRBV7-2 and TRBJ1-1; D might be TRBD1 (5 bases). In germline, CDR1 is SGHTA, CDR2 FQGNSA. V was shortened by 7 bases and J by 2 bases, with 14 bases between the two germline ends. The CDR3 totals 14 residues. CDR3 nucleotides: TGTGCCAGCATCTTCGACAGAGGCAACACTGAAGCTTTCTTT. Translation gives CASIFDRGNTEAFF.

This clone was observed a handful of times. The chain joins TRBV5-6 to TRBJ1-4; TRBD1 matches at 7 bases. The CDR3 has 14 residues. Germline-derived CDR1 and CDR2 are SGHDT and YYEEEE. V was clipped by 4 bases and J by 4 bases; unmatched bases: 4. CDR3 nucleotide sequence: TGTGCCAGCAGCACGACAGGGTTTAATGAAAAACTGTTTTTT. This gives the protein CASSTTGFNEKLFF. The full variable domain, completed using reference TRBV5-6 and TRBJ1-4, is DAGVTQSPTHLIKTRGQQVTLRCSPKSGHDTVSWYQQALGQGPQFIFQYYEEEERQRGNFPDRFSGHQFPNYSSELNVNALLLGDSALYLCASSTTGFNEKLFFGSGTQLSVL.

V is TRBV24-1 and J is TRBJ1-5; 10 bases match TRBD1. CDR1 and CDR2 (germline): KGHDR, SFDVKD. V lost 9 bases and J lost 2; bases outside the gene matches: 6. The CDR3 length is 15 residues. The chain's CDR3 is CATADRGRGNQPQHF. The DNA for the CDR3 is TGTGCCACCGCAGACAGGGGGCGAGGCAATCAGCCCCAGCATTTT.

J is TRBJ1-1 and V is TRBV5-4; no clear D gene. Trimming removed 5 bases from V and 1 base from J, with 12 bases in between. Germline V gene lookup returns CDR1 SGHNT and CDR2 YYREEE (reference sequence). This CDR3 comprises 14 residues. Here the CDR3 reads CASRPERGNTEAFF. For the CDR3, the DNA is TGTGCCAGCAGACCTGAACGAGGGAACACTGAAGCTTTCTTT.

V is TRBV3-1 (or the pseudogene TRBV3-2) and J is TRBJ1-1; 11 bases line up with TRBD1. Germline values: CDR1 LGHDT, CDR2 YNNKEL (reference sequence). This CDR3 is 15 amino acids long. J gave up 8 bases and V 4 bases, and 9 bases lay outside the gene matches. The CDR3 region is CASSRGDRGIAEAFF. CDR3 nucleotide sequence: TGTGCCAGCAGCCGAGGGGACAGGGGGATAGCAGAAGCTTTCTTT.

The rearrangement links TRBV5-5 to TRBJ2-1; 8 bases fit TRBD2. CDR1 and CDR2 from the germline V gene are SGHKS and YYEKEE (reference sequence). The CDR3 has 14 residues. The trim removed 6 bases at V and 4 bases at J, leaving 6 bases unmatched. Here the CDR3 reads CASTPTSDYNEQFF. In nucleotides, the CDR3 is TGTGCCAGCACCCCGACTAGCGATTACAATGAGCAGTTCTTC.

The rearrangement uses TRBV4-3 and TRBJ1-3; tentative D call: TRBD1 (5 bases). Germline CDR1 and CDR2: LGHNA and YSLEER. The CDR3 extends over 17 amino acids. Trimming took 0 bases from V and 0 from J, leaving 12 bases between them. The CDR3 region has the DNA TGCGCCAGCAGCCAAGATCGGGCAGGGAACTCTGGAAACACCATATATTTT. It is translated as CASSQDRAGNSGNTIYF.

The J gene is TRBJ1-1, the V gene TRBV6-5, with unresolved D. The CDR3 runs 11 residues. CDR1 and CDR2 from the germline V gene are MNHEY and SVGAGI. Between the trimmed V and J ends, which lost 5 bases and 4 bases, there was a span of 5 bases. The chain's CDR3 is CASSRSTEAFF. As DNA, the CDR3 is TGTGCCAGCAGTAGGAGCACTGAAGCTTTCTTT.

CDR3 in amino acids: CASSLAGGQGYGYTF. The CDR3 DNA reads TGTGCCAGCAGCTTAGCGGGGGGACAGGGGTATGGCTACACCTTC. J is TRBJ1-2 and V is TRBV7-9; 10 nucleotides line up with TRBD1. CDR1 SEHNR and CDR2 FQNEAQ come from the germline V gene (reference sequence). With 0 bases clipped from V and 5 bases from J, the junction kept 3 bases outside the gene matches. This CDR3 comprises 15 residues.

The V gene is TRBV6-2 or TRBV6-3, the J gene TRBJ2-5; no definite D call. Trimming cost V 5 bases and J 3 bases, with 7 bases left between them. Germline-derived CDR1 and CDR2 are MNHEY and SVGEGT. The CDR3 loop spans 12 amino acids. The DNA for the CDR3 is TGTGCCAGCAGTCCCGGAGAAGAGACCCAGTACTTC. It translates to CASSPGEETQYF.

This clone was recorded a few times. The chain combines TRBV12-5 with TRBJ1-1; unclear D gene. CDR3 length: 14 amino acids. Germline assignment: CDR1 LGHNT and CDR2 FRNRAP. Trimming left V 6 bases short and J 11 bases short, with 22 bases between. The CDR3 bases are TGTGCTAGTGGCCCGGACGGATCATCCACCAGGGCTTTCTTT. It codes for CASGPDGSSTRAFF.

The V call is TRBV20-1, the J call TRBJ2-1; 14 nucleotides agree with TRBD2. The V and J ends lost 3 bases and 8 bases, in that order; junction bases with no gene match: 6. There are 15 residues in the CDR3. Germline assignment: CDR1 DFQATT and CDR2 SNEGSKA (reference sequence). CDR3 DNA: TGCAGTGCTAGTACCGGGACTAGCGGGAGTCATGAGCAGTTCTTC. It encodes CSASTGTSGSHEQFF.

This clone was recorded only once. The gene calls are TRBV11-2 and TRBJ2-5; 9 nucleotides align to TRBD1. Germline V gene sequence: CDR1 SGHAT, CDR2 FQNNGV. The trim removed 3 bases at V and 1 base at J, leaving 6 bases unmatched. The CDR3 runs to 16 residues. CDR3 sequence: CASSFPRDRVQETQYF. The CDR3 DNA follows: TGTGCCAGCAGCTTCCCCCGGGACAGGGTCCAAGAGACCCAGTACTTC.

This clone was detected a few times. This chain uses TRBV15 with TRBJ2-7; no clear D gene. Germline V gene data show CDR1 as LNHNV and CDR2 as YYDKDF (reference sequence). Trimming pared 0 bases from V and 4 bases from J, leaving 10 bases between. This CDR3 has 14 amino acids. CDR3 residues: CATSRDIREYEQYF. The DNA for the CDR3 is TGTGCCACCAGCAGAGATATTCGAGAATACGAGCAGTACTTC.

This rearrangement joins TRBV7-9 to TRBJ1-2; D ambiguous. V was shortened by 2 bases and J by 2 bases, with 12 bases between the two germline ends. The CDR3 contains 15 residues. Germline CDR1 SEHNR, CDR2 FQNEAQ (reference sequence). CDR3 sequence reads: CASSLFWAGNYGYTF. DNA for the CDR3: TGTGCCAGCAGCTTATTCTGGGCAGGAAACTATGGCTACACCTTC.

The CDR3 sequence is CASSHRDRDEKLFF. CDR3 nucleotide sequence: TGTGCCAGTAGTCACCGGGACAGGGATGAAAAACTGTTTTTT. The chain employs TRBV19 and TRBJ1-4, with TRBD1 matching 9 bases. Germline V gene data show CDR1 as LNHDA and CDR2 as SQIVND (reference sequence). V shed 5 bases, J shed 6 bases, and the junction held 4 bases outside the gene matches. The CDR3 length is 14 residues.

The chain combines TRBV3-1 (or the pseudogene TRBV3-2) with TRBJ2-6, with D maybe TRBD1 (5 bases). Per germline, CDR1 LGHDT and CDR2 YNNKEL (reference sequence). This CDR3 region has 15 residues. The V end was cut by 5 bases, the J end by 2 bases, with 10 bases between. The CDR3 is CASSLDTTGANVLTF. The DNA of the CDR3 is TGTGCCAGCAGCTTGGACACCACTGGGGCCAACGTCCTGACTTTC.

The chain has TRBV19 and TRBJ1-2, with 7 bases matching TRBD1. CDR1 is LNHDA, CDR2 SQIVND, per germline (reference sequence). Trimming removed 1 base from V and 3 bases from J; junction bases left unmatched: 2. CDR3 size: 14 residues. Here the CDR3 DNA reads TGTGCCAGTAGTATAGTTGGACAGGACTATGGCTACACCTTC. Protein sequence: CASSIVGQDYGYTF.

This rearrangement joins TRBV29-1 to TRBJ2-7, with 8 positions matching TRBD1. The CDR3 sequence is 18 residues long. Germline V gene data show CDR1 as SQVTM and CDR2 as ANQGSEA. With 4 bases clipped from V and 3 bases from J, the junction kept 20 bases outside the gene matches. CDR3 protein: CSVAPTSTTGVVGYEQYF. In DNA, the CDR3 is TGCAGCGTTGCACCCACCTCGACGACAGGGGTCGTAGGCTACGAGCAGTACTTC.

The chain combines TRBV7-3 with TRBJ2-1; 9 bases fit TRBD2. The CDR3 sequence is 15 residues long. V trimming: 5 bases; J trimming: 4 bases; junction bases outside the gene matches: 6. Germline CDR1 and CDR2: SGHTA and FQGTGA. CDR3 residues: CASSPTSGQYNEQFF. The CDR3 nucleotides are TGTGCCAGCAGCCCCACTAGCGGGCAATACAATGAGCAGTTCTTC.